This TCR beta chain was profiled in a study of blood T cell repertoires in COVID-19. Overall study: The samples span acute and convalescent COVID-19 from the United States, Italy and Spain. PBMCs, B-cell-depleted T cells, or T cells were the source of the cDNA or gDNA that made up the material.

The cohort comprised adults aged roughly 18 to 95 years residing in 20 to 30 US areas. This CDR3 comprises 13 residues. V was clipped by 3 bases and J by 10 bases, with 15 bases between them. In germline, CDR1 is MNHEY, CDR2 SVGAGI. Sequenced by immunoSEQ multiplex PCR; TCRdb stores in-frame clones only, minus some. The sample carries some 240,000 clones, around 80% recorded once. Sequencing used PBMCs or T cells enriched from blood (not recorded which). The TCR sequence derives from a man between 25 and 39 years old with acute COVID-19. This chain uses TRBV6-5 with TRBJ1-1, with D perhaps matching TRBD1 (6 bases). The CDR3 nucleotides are TGTGCCAGCAGTTATACAGTCCGAGGGGGAGCTTTCTTT. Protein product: CASSYTVRGGAFF.